The next 5 T cell receptor beta chains were all read from a single sample in a study of CD8+ T cells in alopecia areata. The authors extracted RNA and reverse transcribed it into cDNA as the sequencing template. Some clones are missing from TCRdb's copy, which holds only in-frame ones; the method was immunoSEQ multiplex PCR. The sample includes 65,000 to 90,000 clones, roughly half seen only once; the top ten take roughly 5.6%. Sequencing was performed on NKG2D-high CD8+ T cells sorted from blood. The origin of the receptors is a human donor with alopecia areata.

This clone was found a few times. The chain recombines TRBV7-9 with TRBJ2-7, with D possibly TRBD1 on 6 matching bases. V lost 0 bases and J 1 base, leaving 7 bases between the germline ends. Germline V gene data show CDR1 as SEHNR and CDR2 as FQNEAQ (reference sequence). The CDR3 is made up of 14 amino acids. The CDR3 nucleotides are TGTGCCAGCAGCTTAGCCGGACAGTCCTACGAGCAGTACTTC. It specifies CASSLAGQSYEQYF. Based on the CDR3 plus reference TRBV7-9 and TRBJ2-7, the full variable domain is DTGVSQNPRHKITKRGQNVTFRCDPISEHNRLYWYRQTLGQGPEFLTYFQNEAQLEKSRLLSDRFSAERPKGSFSTLEIQRTEQGDSAMYLCASSLAGQSYEQYFGPGTRLTVT.

The chain has TRBV4-1 and TRBJ2-7, with D perhaps TRBD1 (7 bases). Germline V gives CDR1 MGHRA, CDR2 YSYEKL. Trimming stripped 5 bases from V and 5 bases from J, with 19 bases between. This CDR3 has 15 amino acids. The DNA for the CDR3 is TGCGCCAGCAGCTCCCGGAGGGGGCAAGGGGACGAGCAGTACTTC. It specifies CASSSRRGQGDEQYF.

This clone was observed a few times. The chain joins TRBV5-1 to TRBJ2-1; no definite D call. The CDR3 covers 14 residues. Trimming shortened V by 6 bases and J by 3 bases, and 13 bases separated the two germline ends. Germline V gene lookup returns CDR1 SGHRS and CDR2 YFSETQ. The CDR3 DNA follows: TGCGCCAGCACGCCCCAGAACAACTACAATGAGCAGTTCTTC. This sequence encodes CASTPQNNYNEQFF.

This sequence joins TRBV6-5 and TRBJ2-7, with D perhaps assigned TRBD1 or TRBD2 (5 bases each). Deletions cut 3 bases from V and 6 bases from J, with 21 bases between. Per the germline V gene, CDR1 is MNHEY and CDR2 is SVGAGI. This CDR3 has 16 residues. The CDR3 here is CASSYGLGPEGVEQYF. The CDR3 DNA sequence: TGTGCCAGCAGTTATGGTTTGGGACCGGAAGGGGTCGAGCAGTACTTC.

V gene TRBV18 combines with J gene TRBJ2-6; a possible D gene is TRBD1 (6 bases). V was clipped by 3 bases and J by 1 base, with 16 bases between them. Germline CDR1 and CDR2: KGHSH and LQKENI. The CDR3 covers 18 residues. The CDR3, as DNA: TGTGCCAGCTCACCCCTTGGGACAACGCCGTCTGGGGCCAACGTCCTGACTTTC. Amino acids: CASSPLGTTPSGANVLTF. Combining the CDR3 with reference TRBV18 and TRBJ2-6 gives the whole variable domain NAGVMQNPRHLVRRRGQEARLRCSPMKGHSHVYWYRQLPEEGLKFMVYLQKENIIDESGMPKERFSAEFPKEGPSILRIQQVVRGDSAAYFCASSPLGTTPSGANVLTFGAGSRLTVL.